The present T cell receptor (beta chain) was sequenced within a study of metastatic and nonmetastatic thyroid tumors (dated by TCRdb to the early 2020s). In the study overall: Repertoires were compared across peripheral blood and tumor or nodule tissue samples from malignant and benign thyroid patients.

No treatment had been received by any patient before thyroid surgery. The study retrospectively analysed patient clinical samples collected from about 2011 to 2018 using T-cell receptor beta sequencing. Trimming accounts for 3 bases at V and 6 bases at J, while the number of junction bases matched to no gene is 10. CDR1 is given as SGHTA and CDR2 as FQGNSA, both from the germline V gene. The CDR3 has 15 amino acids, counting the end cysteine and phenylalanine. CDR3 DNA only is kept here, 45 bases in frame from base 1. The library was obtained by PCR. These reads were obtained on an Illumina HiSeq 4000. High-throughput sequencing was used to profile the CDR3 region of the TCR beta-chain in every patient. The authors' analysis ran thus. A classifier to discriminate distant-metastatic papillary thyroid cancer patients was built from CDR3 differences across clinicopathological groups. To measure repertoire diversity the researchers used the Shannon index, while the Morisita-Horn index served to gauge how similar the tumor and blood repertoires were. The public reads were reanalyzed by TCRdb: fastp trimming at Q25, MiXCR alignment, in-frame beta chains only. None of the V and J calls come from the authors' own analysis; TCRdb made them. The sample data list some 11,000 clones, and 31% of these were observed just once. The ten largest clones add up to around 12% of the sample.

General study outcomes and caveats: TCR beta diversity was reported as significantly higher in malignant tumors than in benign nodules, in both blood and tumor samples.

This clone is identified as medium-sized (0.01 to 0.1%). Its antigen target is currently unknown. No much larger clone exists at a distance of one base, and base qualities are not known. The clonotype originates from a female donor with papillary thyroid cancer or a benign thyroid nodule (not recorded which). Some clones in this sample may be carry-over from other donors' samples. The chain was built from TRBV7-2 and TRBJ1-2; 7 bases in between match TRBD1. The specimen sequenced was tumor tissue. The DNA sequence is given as TGTGCCAGCAGCTTCTCCTCCGGGACAGCCCATGGCTACACCTTC. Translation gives CASSFSSGTAHGYTF.